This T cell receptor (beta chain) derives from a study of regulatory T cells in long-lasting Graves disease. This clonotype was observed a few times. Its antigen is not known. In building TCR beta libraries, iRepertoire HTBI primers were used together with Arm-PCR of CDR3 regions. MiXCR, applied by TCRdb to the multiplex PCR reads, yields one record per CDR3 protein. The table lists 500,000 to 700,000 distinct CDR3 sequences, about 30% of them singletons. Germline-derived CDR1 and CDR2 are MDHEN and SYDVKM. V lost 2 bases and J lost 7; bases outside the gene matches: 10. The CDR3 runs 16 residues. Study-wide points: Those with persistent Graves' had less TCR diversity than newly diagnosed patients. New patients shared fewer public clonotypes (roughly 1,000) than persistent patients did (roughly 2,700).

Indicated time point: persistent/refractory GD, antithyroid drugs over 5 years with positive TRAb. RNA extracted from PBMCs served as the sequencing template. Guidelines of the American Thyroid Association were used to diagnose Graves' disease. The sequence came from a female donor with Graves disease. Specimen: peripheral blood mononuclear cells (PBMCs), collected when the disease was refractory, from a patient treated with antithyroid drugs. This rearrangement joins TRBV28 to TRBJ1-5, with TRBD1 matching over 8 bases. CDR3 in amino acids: CASSLPGQGTAQPQHF. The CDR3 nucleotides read TGTGCCAGCAGTTTACCCGGACAGGGAACGGCGCAGCCCCAGCATTTT.